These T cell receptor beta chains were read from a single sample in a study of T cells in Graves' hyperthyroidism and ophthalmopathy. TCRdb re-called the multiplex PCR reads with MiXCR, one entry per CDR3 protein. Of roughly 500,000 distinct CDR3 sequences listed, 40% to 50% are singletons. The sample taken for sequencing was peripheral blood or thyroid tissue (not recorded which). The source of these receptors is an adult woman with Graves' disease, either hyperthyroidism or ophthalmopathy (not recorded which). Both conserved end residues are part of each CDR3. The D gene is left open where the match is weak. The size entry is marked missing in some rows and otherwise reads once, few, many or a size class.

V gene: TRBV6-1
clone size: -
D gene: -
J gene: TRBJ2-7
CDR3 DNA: TGTGCCAGCAGTAGAGCTACGGGACCTCAGTCCGACGAGCAGTACTTC
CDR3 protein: CASSRATGPQSDEQYF

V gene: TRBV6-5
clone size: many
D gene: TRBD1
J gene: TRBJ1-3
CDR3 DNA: TGTGCCAGCAGCTCCGGGACAGGGCGAAACACCATATATTTT
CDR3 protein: CASSSGTGRNTIYF

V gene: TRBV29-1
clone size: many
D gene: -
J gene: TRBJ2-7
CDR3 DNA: TGCAGCGTTGAAGACAGGGGCCAGAACGAGCAGTACTTC
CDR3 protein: CSVEDRGQNEQYF

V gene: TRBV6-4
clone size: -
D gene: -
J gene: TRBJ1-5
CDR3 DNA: TGTGCCAGCAGTGACCGGCAGGGGCTACAGCCCCAGCATTTT
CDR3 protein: CASSDRQGLQPQHF

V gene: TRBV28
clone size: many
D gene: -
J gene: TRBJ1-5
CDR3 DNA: TGTGCCAGCAGCCCCCCCGCGACGGTTTCCAATCAGCCCCAGCATTTT
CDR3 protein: CASSPPATVSNQPQHF

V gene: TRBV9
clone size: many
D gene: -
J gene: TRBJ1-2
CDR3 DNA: TGTGCCAGCAGCGTAGGCCCGGAGGGTGGCTACACCTTC
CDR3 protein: CASSVGPEGGYTF

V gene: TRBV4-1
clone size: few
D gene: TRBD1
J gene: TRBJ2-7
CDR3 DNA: TGCGCCAGCAGCCAAGATTCTGGACAGGTGACGGTCTACGAGCAGTACTTC
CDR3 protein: CASSQDSGQVTVYEQYF

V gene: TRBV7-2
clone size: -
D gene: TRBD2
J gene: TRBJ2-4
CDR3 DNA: TGTGCCAGCAGCTTAGGCCTAGCGGAAAACATTCAGTACTTC
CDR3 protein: CASSLGLAENIQYF

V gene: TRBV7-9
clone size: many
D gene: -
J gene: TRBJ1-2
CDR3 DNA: TGTGCCAGCAGCTCGGGGACTGCGTATGGCTACACCTTC
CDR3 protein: CASSSGTAYGYTF

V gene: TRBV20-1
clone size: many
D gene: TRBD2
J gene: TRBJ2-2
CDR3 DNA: TGCAGTGCTAGGACCACTAGCGGAGGACACACCGGGGAGCTGTTTTTT
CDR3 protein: CSARTTSGGHTGELFF

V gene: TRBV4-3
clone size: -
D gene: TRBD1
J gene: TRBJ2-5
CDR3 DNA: TGCGCCAGCAGCCAAGATGTCGGGTCGGCCGGGACAGAAGAGACCCAGTACTTC
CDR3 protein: CASSQDVGSAGTEETQYF

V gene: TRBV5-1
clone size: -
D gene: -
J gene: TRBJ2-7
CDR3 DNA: TGCGCCAGCAGCTTGGGCGACAGCCTCTACGAGCAGTACTTC
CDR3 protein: CASSLGDSLYEQYF

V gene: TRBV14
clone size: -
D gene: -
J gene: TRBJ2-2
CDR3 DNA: TGTGCCAGCAGCCACCAAGAATCCAGGGCGATCGGGGAGCTGTTTTTT
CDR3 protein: CASSHQESRAIGELFF

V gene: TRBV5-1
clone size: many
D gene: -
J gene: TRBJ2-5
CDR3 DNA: TGCGCCAGCAGCCCCCGCGAGGGCTCGAGAGAGACCCAGTACTTC
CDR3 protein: CASSPREGSRETQYF

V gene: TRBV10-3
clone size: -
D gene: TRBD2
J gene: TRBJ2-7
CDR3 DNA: TGTGCCATCAGTGTGAGGCTAGCGGGAAGGACGAGTGAGTACGAGCAGTACTTC
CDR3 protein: CAISVRLAGRTSEYEQYF

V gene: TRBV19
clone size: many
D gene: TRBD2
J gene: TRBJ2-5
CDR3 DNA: TGTGCCAGTAGTATTGGGTTGGCGGGACTAGCGGGAGAGACCCAGTACTTC
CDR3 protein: CASSIGLAGLAGETQYF

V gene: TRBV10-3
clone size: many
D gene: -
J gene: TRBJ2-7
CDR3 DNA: TGTGCCATCCGAGGATTCAGCGGTGAATCCTACGAGCAGTACTTC
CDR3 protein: CAIRGFSGESYEQYF

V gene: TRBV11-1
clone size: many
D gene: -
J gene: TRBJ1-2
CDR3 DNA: TGTGCCAGCAGTATCAACAGGGAGGGTGGCTACACCTTC
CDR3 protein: CASSINREGGYTF

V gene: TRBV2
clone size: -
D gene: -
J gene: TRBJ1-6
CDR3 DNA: TGTGCCAGCAGTGAAAGAGATAGCAATCAGCCCCTCCACTTT
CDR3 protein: CASSERDSNQPLHF

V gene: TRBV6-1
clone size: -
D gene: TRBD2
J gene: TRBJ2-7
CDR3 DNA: TGTGCCAGCAGTTACGTAGACAGCGGGAGACGGCCTAACCACGAGCAGTACTTC
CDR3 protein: CASSYVDSGRRPNHEQYF

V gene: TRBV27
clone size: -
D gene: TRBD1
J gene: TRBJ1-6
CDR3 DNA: TGTGCCAGCAGGGGGACAGCTTATTCACCCCTCCACTTT
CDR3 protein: CASRGTAYSPLHF

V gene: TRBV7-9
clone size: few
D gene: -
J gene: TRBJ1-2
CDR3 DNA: TGTGCCAGCAGCTTCGGAATTAAGGGCTACACCTTC
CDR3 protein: CASSFGIKGYTF

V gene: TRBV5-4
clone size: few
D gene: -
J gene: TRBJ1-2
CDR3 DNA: TGTGCCAGCAGCAGAGAAGGACAGCCAGGCTACACCTTC
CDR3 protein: CASSREGQPGYTF

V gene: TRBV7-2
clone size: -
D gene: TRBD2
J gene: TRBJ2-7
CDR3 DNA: TGTGCCAGCAGCTCTCCGGTAGCGGGAGGCCACGAGCAGTACTTC
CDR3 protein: CASSSPVAGGHEQYF

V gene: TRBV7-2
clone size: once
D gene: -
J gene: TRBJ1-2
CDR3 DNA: TGTGCCAGCAGCACGTCGGGACACCATGGCTACACCTTC
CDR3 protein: CASSTSGHHGYTF

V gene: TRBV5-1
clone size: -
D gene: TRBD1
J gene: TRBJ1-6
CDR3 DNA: TGCGCCAGCAGCACCGGGACAGCGTATTCACCCCTCCACTTT
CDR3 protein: CASSTGTAYSPLHF

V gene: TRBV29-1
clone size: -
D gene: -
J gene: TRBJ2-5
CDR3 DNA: TGCAGCAGCCAAGTTCTGGGACGATCAAAAGAGACCCAGTACTTC
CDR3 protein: CSSQVLGRSKETQYF

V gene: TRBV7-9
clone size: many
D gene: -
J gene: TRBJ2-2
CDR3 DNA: TGTGCCAGCAGCTTGGCACGGGCAGGCACCGGGGAGCTGTTTTTT
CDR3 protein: CASSLARAGTGELFF

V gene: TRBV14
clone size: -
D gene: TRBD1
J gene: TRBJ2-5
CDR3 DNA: TGTGCCAGCAGCCAAGAGGGGACAGGGGAAGAGACCCAGTACTTC
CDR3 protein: CASSQEGTGEETQYF

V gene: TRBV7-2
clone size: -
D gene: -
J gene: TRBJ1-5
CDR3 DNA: TGTGCCAGCAGCTCTAGCGGGATGGGAGAGACCCAGCATTTT
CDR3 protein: CASSSSGMGETQHF

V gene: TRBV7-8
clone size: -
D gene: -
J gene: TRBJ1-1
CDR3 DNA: TGTGCCAGCAGTATGGGGGCAACTGAAGCTTTCTTT
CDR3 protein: CASSMGATEAFF

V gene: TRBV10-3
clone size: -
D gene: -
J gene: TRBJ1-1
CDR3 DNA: TGTGCCATCAGTGGTCTCCAGGGACCAGGTACTGAAGCTTTCTTT
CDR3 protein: CAISGLQGPGTEAFF

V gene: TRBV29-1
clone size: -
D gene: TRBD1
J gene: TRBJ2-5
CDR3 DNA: TGCAGCGTTGAAGCTCCGACAGGGAAGAGAGAGACCCAGTACTTC
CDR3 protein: CSVEAPTGKRETQYF

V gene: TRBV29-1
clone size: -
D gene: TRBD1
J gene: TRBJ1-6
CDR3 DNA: TGCAGCGTAGACAGGGGGCAGAGCAATTCACCCCTCCACTTT
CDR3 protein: CSVDRGQSNSPLHF